These 14 T cell receptor beta chains were all obtained from the same sample, sequenced in a study of T cells after yellow fever vaccination. TCRdb used MiXCR to reprocess the 5' RACE reads, holding one entry per CDR3 protein. The data hold 300,000 to 400,000 distinct CDR3 sequences, with about 10% observed a single time. Sequenced here: CD4+ T cells sorted from PBMCs, sampled 45 days after the yellow fever booster vaccination. These receptors were obtained from a man between 18 and 35 years old who received the YFV17D yellow fever vaccine.

The rearrangement uses TRBV9 and TRBJ2-1, with TRBD2 matching 8 bases. The J segment lost 9 bases and the V segment lost 3 bases, leaving 11 bases of the junction unmatched. Germline values: CDR1 SGDLS, CDR2 YYNGEE. The CDR3 is 15 residues long. This CDR3 is CASSAQGAGEGEQFF. For the CDR3, the DNA is TGTGCCAGCAGCGCCCAGGGAGCGGGAGAGGGTGAGCAGTTCTTC.

The V call is TRBV7-2, the J call TRBJ2-4; D remains ambiguous. Germline loops: CDR1 SGHTA, CDR2 FQGNSA. This CDR3 region has 11 residues. Trimming cost V 2 bases and J 9 bases, with 5 bases left between them. CDR3 loop: CASSLNIIQYF. CDR3 DNA sequence: TGTGCCAGCAGCTTAAATATCATTCAGTACTTC.

This clonotype occurred a few times. This chain links TRBV15 with TRBJ2-7, with 7 bases identical to TRBD1. CDR1 LNHNV and CDR2 YYDKDF come from the germline V gene (reference sequence). The CDR3 is 15 residues long. Trimming cost V 0 bases and J 3 bases; bases outside gene matches: 5. This CDR3 reads CATSRDQGVIYEQYF. The CDR3 nucleotides read TGTGCCACCAGCAGAGATCAGGGGGTCATCTACGAGCAGTACTTC.

For the CDR3, the DNA is TGTGCCAGCAGCTTAGGAGTCAGGGGGCCCACAGATACGCAGTATTTT. Translating it yields CASSLGVRGPTDTQYF. The gene calls are TRBV11-2 and TRBJ2-3; the match to TRBD1 covers 8 bases. This CDR3 is 16 amino acids long. Germline V gene data show CDR1 as SGHAT and CDR2 as FQNNGV. V lost 1 base, J lost 2 bases, and 5 bases stayed unmatched.

The rearrangement joins TRBV24-1 to TRBJ2-1, with 9 positions matching TRBD1. CDR1 and CDR2 (germline): KGHDR, SFDVKD. The trim removed 5 bases at V and 3 bases at J, leaving 7 bases unmatched. The CDR3 has 16 amino acids. CDR3 in amino acids: CATSGPRQGVYNEQFF. The CDR3 nucleotides read TGTGCCACCAGTGGCCCTAGACAGGGGGTCTACAATGAGCAGTTCTTC.

The CDR3 sequence: CASSIGRSSYNSPLHF. CDR3 sequence (DNA): TGTGCCAGTAGTATTGGTCGGAGCTCCTATAATTCACCCCTCCACTTT. The chain has TRBV19 and TRBJ1-6; D remains unclear. Germline V lookup: CDR1 LNHDA, CDR2 SQIVND (reference sequence). Deletions cut 3 bases from V and 0 bases from J, with 9 bases between. This CDR3 has 16 amino acids.

This sequence joins TRBV5-1 and TRBJ2-1; tentative D call: TRBD2 (5 bases). V was trimmed by 6 bases and J by 7 bases, leaving 20 bases between them. This CDR3 has 15 amino acids. CDR1 and CDR2 from the germline V gene are SGHRS and YFSETQ. CDR3 nucleotide sequence: TGCGCCAGCACCCCATTTTCAGGACTCACGAATGAGCAGTTCTTC. Translated: CASTPFSGLTNEQFF.

The V gene is TRBV5-1, the J gene TRBJ2-3, with 14 bases aligning to TRBD2. CDR3 length: 17 amino acids. The V and J ends lost 3 bases and 4 bases, in that order; junction bases with no gene match: 7. Germline CDR1 SGHRS, CDR2 YFSETQ. The CDR3 DNA is TGCGCCAGCAGCTCGGGACTAGCGGGGGCGAGAGCAGATACGCAGTATTTT. This sequence encodes CASSSGLAGARADTQYF.

The sample holds a few counts of this clonotype. V is TRBV18 and J is TRBJ1-5; D is unresolved. The CDR3 loop spans 15 amino acids. Germline CDR1 is KGHSH and CDR2 is LQKENI. Trimming pared 4 bases from V and 4 bases from J, leaving 14 bases between. The CDR3 region has the DNA TGTGCCAGCTCACGCGGGAGCCAGTCTAATCAGCCCCAGCATTTT. As protein: CASSRGSQSNQPQHF.

This clonotype has a count of ten or more. The chain uses TRBV7-2 and TRBJ2-7; D may match TRBD1 or TRBD2 (5 bases each). V gave up 1 base and J gave up 2 bases, with 9 bases separating them. Per the germline V gene, CDR1 is SGHTA and CDR2 is FQGNSA. CDR3 length: 14 amino acids. CDR3 sequence reads: CASSLGPGPYEQYV. CDR3 bases: TGTGCCAGCAGCTTAGGTCCGGGGCCCTACGAGCAGTACGTC.

In its sample, this clonotype was seen a few times. V usage is TRBV6-5 and J usage is TRBJ1-4; D is possibly TRBD1 (5 bases). The germline gives CDR1 MNHEY, CDR2 SVGAGI. V was pared by 0 bases and J by 3 bases, with 11 bases between. The length of the CDR3 is 16 residues. The CDR3: CASSYSAGSANEKLFF. The CDR3 nucleotides are TGTGCCAGCAGTTACTCAGCAGGGTCAGCTAATGAAAAACTGTTTTTT.

This clonotype was observed a handful of times. The V and J genes are TRBV6-5 and TRBJ1-4, with 8 bases aligning to TRBD1. V gave up 2 bases and J gave up 7 bases; unmatched junction bases: 6. This CDR3 region has 15 residues. CDR1 is MNHEY, CDR2 SVGAGI, per germline. The CDR3 coding sequence is TGTGCCAGCAGTTACGCAGGGGGCGAGGGTGAAAAACTGTTTTTT. This codes for CASSYAGGEGEKLFF.

The V call is TRBV9, the J call TRBJ2-7; TRBD1 might be the D (6 bases). This CDR3 is 15 amino acids long. V was trimmed by 0 bases and J by 4 bases, leaving 14 bases between them. CDR1 and CDR2 from the germline V gene are SGDLS and YYNGEE. The CDR3 region has the DNA TGTGCCAGCAGCGTAGGCCAGGGGAATAAGTACGAGCAGTACTTC. Translated: CASSVGQGNKYEQYF.

This clonotype was seen a few times. V and J are TRBV5-1 and TRBJ2-5, with D possibly TRBD1 on 6 matching bases. Germline V gene lookup returns CDR1 SGHRS and CDR2 YFSETQ. The V end lost 2 bases, the J end lost 7 bases, and 15 bases lay between the germline ends. This CDR3 spans 14 amino acids. CDR3 nucleotide sequence: TGCGCCAGCAGCTTAACAGGGCCTACGGGGACCCAGTACTTC. Its protein is CASSLTGPTGTQYF.